This is a list of T cell receptor beta chains from one sample in a study of Ad26.COV2.S vaccination and SARS-CoV-2 variants. Some clones are missing from TCRdb's copy, which holds only in-frame ones; the method was immunoSEQ multiplex PCR. The sample has about 280,000 clones, over 75% seen once. Sequenced material: peripheral blood, taken in a trial of Ad26.COV2.S vaccine versus placebo. The receptors stem from a person aged 18-60 years who received the Ad26.COV2.S COVID-19 vaccine or a placebo. CDR3s include the opening cysteine and the closing phenylalanine or tryptophan. A D gene is named only where the DNA matches it firmly. Not every row has a clone size; where given, it reads once, few, many or a size class.

v_gene	j_gene	len	d_gene	abundance	CDR3nt	CDR3aa
TRBV11-2	TRBJ2-7	14	TRBD2	.	TGTGCCAGCAGCTTAGCGGGAGGGGCCTACGAGCAGTACTTC	CASSLAGGAYEQYF
TRBV6-2/TRBV6-3	TRBJ1-4	11	.	.	TGTGCCAGCAGTTACGCCGAGGGCCTGTTTTTT	CASSYAEGLFF
TRBV4-1	TRBJ2-7	13	.	.	TGCGCCAGCAGCCCAGGACTCAGCTACGAGCAGTACTTC	CASSPGLSYEQYF
TRBV3-1/TRBV3-2	TRBJ2-1	15	.	once	TGTGCCAGCAGCCAGTCTAGCGTCAGTAGGGATGAGCAGTTCTTC	CASSQSSVSRDEQFF
TRBV19	TRBJ1-2	14	TRBD1	.	TGTGCCAGTAGTATCTGGACAGGGATGGATGGCTACACCTTC	CASSIWTGMDGYTF
TRBV7-9	TRBJ2-1	13	.	.	TGTGCCAGCAGCTTCAACCATAACAATGAGCAGTTCTTC	CASSFNHNNEQFF
TRBV29-1	TRBJ2-1	16	TRBD2	.	TGCAGCGTCGAAAGGACTAGCGGGAGGCCTAGGAATGAGCAGTTCTTC	CSVERTSGRPRNEQFF
TRBV5-5	TRBJ1-2	12	.	.	TGTGCCAGCAGCTTGGCCAGAGGGGGCTACACCTTC	CASSLARGGYTF
TRBV4-1	TRBJ2-7	12	.	.	TGCGCCAGCAGCCAGGCCGGCGTGGGGCAGTACTTC	CASSQAGVGQYF
TRBV7-9	TRBJ1-2	15	.	.	TGTGCCAGCAGCTTATCGACTCAAACAGGGAGCGGCTACACCTTC	CASSLSTQTGSGYTF
TRBV30	TRBJ2-6	18	TRBD1	.	TGTGCCTGGAGTCCCGGGGGACAGGGGCTCTCTGGGGCCAACGTCCTGACTTTC	CAWSPGGQGLSGANVLTF
TRBV6-5	TRBJ1-1	15	.	.	TGTGCCAGCAGTTACACCGGCAGGATCAACACTGAAGCTTTCTTT	CASSYTGRINTEAFF
TRBV15	TRBJ2-1	14	.	.	TGTGCCACCAGCAGAGATAGGACTGACAATGAGCAGTTCTTC	CATSRDRTDNEQFF
TRBV18	TRBJ2-3	16	.	.	TGTGCCAGCTCACCACAAATACCGGGAGCCACAGATACGCAGTATTTT	CASSPQIPGATDTQYF
TRBV5-4	TRBJ2-5	13	.	.	TGTGCCAGCAGCTTGGGACAGGAAGGGACCCAGTACTTC	CASSLGQEGTQYF
TRBV3-1/TRBV3-2	TRBJ1-1	12	.	.	TGTGCCAGCGGACTCATTAACACTGAAGCTTTCTTT	CASGLINTEAFF
TRBV13	TRBJ1-6	13	TRBD1	few	TGTGCCAGCAGCGTCACAGGGGGTTCACCCCTCCACTTT	CASSVTGGSPLHF
TRBV12-3/TRBV12-4	TRBJ2-5	12	.	.	TGTGCCAGCAGTCCAGGGGTGGAGACCCAGTACTTC	CASSPGVETQYF
TRBV11-1	TRBJ2-1	15	TRBD2	.	TGTGCCAGCTCTCTAGCGGGGCCGGCCTACAATGAGCAGTTCTTC	CASSLAGPAYNEQFF
TRBV11-2	TRBJ2-5	15	.	once	TGTGCCAGCAGCCCGGGATCGCTAGCGCGGGAGACCCAGTACTTC	CASSPGSLARETQYF